These 11 T cell receptor beta chains share one sample of origin, sequenced in a study of blood T cell repertoires in COVID-19. Only in-frame clones appear in the TCRdb table, and some are missing; sequencing was by immunoSEQ multiplex PCR. Of about 50,000 clones listed, approximately 88% are singletons. The sequencing sample was made of peripheral blood. Every receptor here comes from a human donor with active COVID-19. The donor label of this sample is uncertain.

V is TRBV18 and J is TRBJ1-2, with D perhaps TRBD1 (6 bases). The CDR3 contains 15 residues. CDR1 KGHSH and CDR2 LQKENI come from the germline V gene. The ends were cut back, 2 bases at V and 0 bases at J, with 10 bases in the middle. The CDR3 reads CASSPGQGTNYGYTF. In DNA, the CDR3 is TGTGCCAGCTCACCAGGTCAGGGGACTAACTATGGCTACACCTTC.

The rearrangement joins TRBV5-1 to TRBJ2-7; TRBD2 matches at 10 bases. V gave up 0 bases and J gave up 7 bases; unmatched junction bases: 7. Germline V gives CDR1 SGHRS, CDR2 YFSETQ. CDR3 length: 15 amino acids. The CDR3 sequence: CASSLASSGSQEQYF. The CDR3 region has the DNA TGCGCCAGCAGCTTGGCCTCTAGCGGGAGTCAAGAGCAGTACTTC. The variable domain in full, with the rest retrieved from reference TRBV5-1 and TRBJ2-7, is KAGVTQTPRYLIKTRGQQVTLSCSPISGHRSVSWYQQTPGQGLQFLFEYFSETQRNKGNFPGRFSGRQFSNSRSEMNVSTLELGDSALYLCASSLASSGSQEQYFGPGTRLTVT.

The chain is built from TRBV27 and TRBJ2-7; maybe TRBD1 (6 bases). Germline values: CDR1 MNHEY, CDR2 SMNVEV (reference sequence). The V end lost 6 bases, the J end lost 4 bases, and 16 bases lay between the germline ends. This CDR3 has 14 residues. DNA of the CDR3: TGTGCCAGCAGCTCCGGGACAAACGGATACGAGCAGTACTTC. Translated, it gives CASSSGTNGYEQYF.

The V and J genes are TRBV6-2 or TRBV6-3 and TRBJ1-5; TRBD1 is a possible D gene (5 bases). The CDR3 is made up of 13 amino acids. Looked up from germline, CDR1 is MNHEY and CDR2 is SVGEGT. V lost 2 bases, J lost 7 bases, and 9 bases lay in between. The CDR3 DNA follows: TGTGCCAGCAGTTACACCAGGGTGCAGCCCCAGCATTTT. Residues: CASSYTRVQPQHF.

The sample holds one count of this clone. This chain joins TRBV7-2 and TRBJ1-3; 9 bases are a match to TRBD1. Germline values: CDR1 SGHTA, CDR2 FQGNSA. This CDR3 region has 15 residues. With V trimmed by 4 bases and J by 1 base, 2 bases remained unmatched. The CDR3 spells CASSSGTGSGNTIYF. CDR3 sequence (DNA): TGTGCCAGCAGCTCCGGGACAGGGTCTGGAAACACCATATATTTT.

The chain links TRBV5-8 to TRBJ2-7; TRBD2 matches 7 bases. V lost 0 bases to trimming and J lost 3 bases; unmatched junction nucleotides: 6. Germline lookup yields CDR1 SGHTS and CDR2 YDEGEE. The CDR3 extends over 15 amino acids. The CDR3 region is CASSLARGLNYEQYF. The CDR3 DNA is TGTGCCAGCAGCTTGGCTCGGGGACTAAACTACGAGCAGTACTTC.

This clone turned up a few times. The chain carries TRBV10-3 and TRBJ1-6, with TRBD1 as a possible D gene (5 bases). The CDR3 runs 13 residues. With 7 bases removed from V and 7 bases from J, the gap between germline ends came to 11 bases. Germline-derived CDR1 and CDR2 are ENHRY and SYGVKD. CDR3 in DNA: TGTGCCATCACAGCGACAGCAAATTCACCCCTCCACTTT. This sequence encodes CAITATANSPLHF.

This clone occurred once. The chain is built from TRBV4-1 and TRBJ2-1, with TRBD1 matching over 9 bases. With 4 bases clipped from V and 8 bases from J, the junction kept 3 bases outside the gene matches. Germline V lookup: CDR1 MGHRA, CDR2 YSYEKL. The CDR3 extends over 13 amino acids. DNA for the CDR3: TGCGCCAGCAGCCGGGACAGGGCGGATGAGCAGTTCTTC. Encoded protein: CASSRDRADEQFF.

The chain employs TRBV18 and TRBJ1-1, with 7 positions matching TRBD1. The V and J ends lost 8 bases and 9 bases, in that order; junction bases with no gene match: 9. Germline V gene data show CDR1 as KGHSH and CDR2 as LQKENI. The CDR3 is 12 residues long. In DNA, the CDR3 is TGTGCCAGCGCATCCTCAGGGGGGAAAGCTTTCTTT. It is translated as CASASSGGKAFF.

The chain joins TRBV5-6 to TRBJ1-1; D call uncertain. Germline assignment: CDR1 SGHDT and CDR2 YYEEEE. The CDR3 spans 14 residues. Trimming stripped 0 bases from V and 5 bases from J, with 11 bases between. CDR3 sequence (DNA): TGTGCCAGCAGCTTGGATCAGGTACGGACTGAAGCTTTCTTT. Translated: CASSLDQVRTEAFF.

CDR3 residues: CSARTSGEQYF. In nucleotides, the CDR3 is TGCAGTGCTCGGACTAGCGGAGAGCAGTACTTC. The chain links TRBV20-1 to TRBJ2-7, with TRBD2 matching over 10 bases. Losses at the gene ends were 5 bases for V and 7 bases for J; bases not matched to a gene: 2. This CDR3 contains 11 residues. The V gene's germline CDR1 is DFQATT and CDR2 SNEGSKA (reference sequence).